These 5 T cell receptor beta chains originate from one sample sequenced in a study of blood T cell repertoires in COVID-19. Repertoires were generated with immunoSEQ multiplex PCR, while TCRdb's copy carries only in-frame clones and drops some. Here the sample spans 15,000 to 20,000 clones, roughly 88% being singletons. Sequenced material: peripheral blood. These receptors all stem from a human donor in a cohort sampled during active COVID-19.

The CDR3 loop reads CASSHGTGTYEQYF. CDR3 in DNA: TGCGCCAGCAGCCACGGGACAGGGACCTACGAGCAGTACTTC. The V and J genes are TRBV4-1 and TRBJ2-7; 9 bases line up with TRBD1. The germline gives CDR1 MGHRA, CDR2 YSYEKL. Germline trimming cut 3 bases from V and 2 bases from J; bases unmatched to any gene: 2. This CDR3 region has 14 residues.

The rearrangement uses TRBV5-1 and TRBJ2-5; D may be TRBD2 (5 bases). Germline V gene sequence: CDR1 SGHRS, CDR2 YFSETQ. The V and J ends lost 6 bases and 5 bases respectively, with 11 bases between them. The CDR3 sequence is 12 residues long. The chain's CDR3 is CASTGLWETQYF. The DNA for the CDR3 is TGCGCCAGCACCGGACTGTGGGAGACCCAGTACTTC. Full variable domain (rest looked up from reference TRBV5-1 and TRBJ2-5): KAGVTQTPRYLIKTRGQQVTLSCSPISGHRSVSWYQQTPGQGLQFLFEYFSETQRNKGNFPGRFSGRQFSNSRSEMNVSTLELGDSALYLCASTGLWETQYFGPGTRLLVL.

The chain couples TRBV7-9 to TRBJ2-1; 7 bases map to TRBD2. CDR1 and CDR2 (germline): SEHNR, FQNEAQ (reference sequence). The CDR3 extends over 18 amino acids. Trimming cost V 4 bases and J 7 bases; bases outside gene matches: 19. The CDR3 bases are TGTGCCAGCAGCTCTTTAGGTGGGACTTCCCGGGGGGTGAATGAGCAGTTCTTC. Translated: CASSSLGGTSRGVNEQFF.

CDR3 loop: CASRPLGEGSYEQYF. The CDR3 DNA sequence: TGTGCCAGCAGACCTCTCGGGGAAGGCTCCTACGAGCAGTACTTC. This chain connects TRBV11-2 to TRBJ2-7; a possible D gene is TRBD2 (5 bases). The CDR3 totals 15 residues. Trimming stripped 6 bases from V and 0 bases from J, with 15 bases between. Germline CDR1 and CDR2: SGHAT and FQNNGV.

V gene TRBV9 combines with J gene TRBJ2-5; D perhaps matches TRBD2 (6 bases). The CDR3 has 14 amino acids. Germline CDR1 is SGDLS and CDR2 is YYNGEE. V dropped 0 bases and J dropped 7 bases, with 13 bases sitting between them. CDR3 loop: CASSVDDGTLTQYF. The CDR3 DNA reads as TGTGCCAGCAGCGTAGATGACGGGACTTTGACCCAGTACTTC. The variable domain in full, completed from reference TRBV9 and TRBJ2-5, reads DSGVTQTPKHLITATGQRVTLRCSPRSGDLSVYWYQQSLDQGLQFLIQYYNGEERAKGNILERFSAQQFPDLHSELNLSSLELGDSALYFCASSVDDGTLTQYFGPGTRLLVL.